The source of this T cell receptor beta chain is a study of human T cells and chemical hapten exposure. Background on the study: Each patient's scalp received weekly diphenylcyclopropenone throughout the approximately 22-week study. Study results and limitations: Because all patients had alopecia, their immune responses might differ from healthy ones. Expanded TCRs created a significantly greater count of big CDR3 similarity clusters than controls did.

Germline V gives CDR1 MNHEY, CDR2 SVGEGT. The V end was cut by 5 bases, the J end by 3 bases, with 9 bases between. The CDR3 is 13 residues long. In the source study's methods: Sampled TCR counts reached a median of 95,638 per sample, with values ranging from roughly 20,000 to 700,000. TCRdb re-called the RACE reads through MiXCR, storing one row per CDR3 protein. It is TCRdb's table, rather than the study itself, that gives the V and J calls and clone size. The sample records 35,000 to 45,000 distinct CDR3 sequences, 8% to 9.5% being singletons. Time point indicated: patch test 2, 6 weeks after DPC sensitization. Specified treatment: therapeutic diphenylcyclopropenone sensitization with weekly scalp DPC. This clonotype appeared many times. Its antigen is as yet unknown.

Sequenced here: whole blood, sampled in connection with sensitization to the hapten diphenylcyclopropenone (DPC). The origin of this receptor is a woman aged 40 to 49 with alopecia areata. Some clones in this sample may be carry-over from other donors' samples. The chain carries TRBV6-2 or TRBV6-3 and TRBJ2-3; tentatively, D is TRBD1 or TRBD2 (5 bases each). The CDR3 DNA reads TGTGCCAGCAGTGGGACGGAGACAGATACGCAGTATTTT. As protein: CASSGTETDTQYF.